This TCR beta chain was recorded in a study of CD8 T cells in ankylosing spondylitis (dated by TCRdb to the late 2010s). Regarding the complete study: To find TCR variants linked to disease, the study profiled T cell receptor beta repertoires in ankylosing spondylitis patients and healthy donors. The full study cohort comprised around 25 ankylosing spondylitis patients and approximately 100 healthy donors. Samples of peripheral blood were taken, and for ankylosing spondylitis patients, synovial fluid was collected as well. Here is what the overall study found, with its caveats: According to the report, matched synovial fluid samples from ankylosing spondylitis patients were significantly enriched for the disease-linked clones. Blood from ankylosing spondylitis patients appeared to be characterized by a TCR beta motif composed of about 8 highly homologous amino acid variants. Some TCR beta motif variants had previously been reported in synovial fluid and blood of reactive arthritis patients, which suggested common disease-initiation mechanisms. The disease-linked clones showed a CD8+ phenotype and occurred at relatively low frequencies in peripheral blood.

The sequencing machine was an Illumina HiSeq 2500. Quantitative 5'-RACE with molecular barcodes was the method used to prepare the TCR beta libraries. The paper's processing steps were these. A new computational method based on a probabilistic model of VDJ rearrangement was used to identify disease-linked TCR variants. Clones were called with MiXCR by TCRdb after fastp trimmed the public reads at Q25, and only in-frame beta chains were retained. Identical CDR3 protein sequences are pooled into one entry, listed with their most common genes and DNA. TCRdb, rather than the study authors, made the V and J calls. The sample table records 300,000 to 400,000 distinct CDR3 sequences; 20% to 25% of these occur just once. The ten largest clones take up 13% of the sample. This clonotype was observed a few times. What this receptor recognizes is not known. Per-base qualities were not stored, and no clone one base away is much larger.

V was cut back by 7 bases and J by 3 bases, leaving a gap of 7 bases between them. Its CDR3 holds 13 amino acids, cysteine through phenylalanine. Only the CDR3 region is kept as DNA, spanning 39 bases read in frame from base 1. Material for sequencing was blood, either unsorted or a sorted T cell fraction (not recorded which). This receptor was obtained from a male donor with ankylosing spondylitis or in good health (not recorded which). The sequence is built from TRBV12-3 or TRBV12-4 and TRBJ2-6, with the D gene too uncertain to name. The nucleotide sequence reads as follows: TGTGCCAGCAACCGATTTGGGGCCAACGTCCTGACTTTC. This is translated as CASNRFGANVLTF.